These 7 T cell receptor beta chains share one sample of origin, sequenced in a study of T cells after yellow fever vaccination. TCRdb called the 5' RACE reads again in MiXCR, with one record for every CDR3 protein. The sample holds some 350,000 distinct CDR3 sequences, about 4% seen once. The sequencing here drew on PBMCs, taken 5 days after the yellow fever booster vaccination. These receptors were taken from a young man who received the YFV17D yellow fever vaccine.

This clonotype was counted only a few times. V usage is TRBV5-1 and J usage is TRBJ1-3; D gene ambiguous. The CDR3 loop spans 14 amino acids. Germline V gene lookup returns CDR1 SGHRS and CDR2 YFSETQ. V was shortened by 5 bases and J by 0 bases, with 9 bases between the two germline ends. CDR3 sequence: CASSGGSSGNTIYF. CDR3 nucleotide sequence: TGCGCCAGCAGTGGTGGGTCCTCTGGAAACACCATATATTTT. Full variable domain (rest looked up from reference TRBV5-1 and TRBJ1-3): KAGVTQTPRYLIKTRGQQVTLSCSPISGHRSVSWYQQTPGQGLQFLFEYFSETQRNKGNFPGRFSGRQFSNSRSEMNVSTLELGDSALYLCASSGGSSGNTIYFGEGSWLTVV.

This clonotype showed up just a few times. The V and J genes are TRBV20-1 and TRBJ1-4; no clear D gene. Germline V gene lookup returns CDR1 DFQATT and CDR2 SNEGSKA (reference sequence). The length of the CDR3 is 12 residues. The ends were cut back, 3 bases at V and 4 bases at J, with 6 bases in the middle. As DNA, the CDR3 is TGCAGTGCTAGGGACGTTAATGAAAAACTGTTTTTT. Translating gives CSARDVNEKLFF.

This clonotype was counted at least ten times. The rearrangement links TRBV29-1 to TRBJ1-4; 9 bases match TRBD1. Germline V gene lookup returns CDR1 SQVTM and CDR2 ANQGSEA. J lost 8 bases, V lost 4 bases, and 2 bases had no gene match. CDR3 length equals 12 residues. The CDR3 spells CSVGQGGEKLFF. In DNA, the CDR3 is TGCAGCGTTGGACAGGGGGGAGAAAAACTGTTTTTT.

This chain connects TRBV5-4 to TRBJ2-2; possibly TRBD1 for D (6 bases). Trimming removed 5 bases from V and 0 bases from J, with 11 bases in between. This CDR3 contains 15 residues. CDR1 SGHNT and CDR2 YYREEE come from the germline V gene (reference sequence). The CDR3 is CASRTGTTNTGELFF. The CDR3 coding sequence is TGTGCCAGCAGGACCGGGACAACGAACACCGGGGAGCTGTTTTTT.

A few counts support this clonotype. The genes are TRBV3-1 and TRBJ1-6, with 10 bases aligning to TRBD1. V lost 6 bases, J lost 6 bases, and 2 bases stayed unmatched. This CDR3 has 14 amino acids. Germline CDR1 and CDR2: LGHDT and YNNKEL (reference sequence). CDR3 amino acids: CASRRTGGNSPLHF. The CDR3 region has the DNA TGTGCCAGCAGGCGGACAGGGGGTAATTCACCCCTCCACTTT. The full variable domain, with the rest looked up from reference TRBV3-1 and TRBJ1-6, is DTAVSQTPKYLVTQMGNDKSIKCEQNLGHDTMYWYKQDSKKFLKIMFSYNNKELIINETVPNRFSPKSPDKAHLNLHINSLELGDSAVYFCASRRTGGNSPLHFGNGTRLTVT.

This rearrangement joins TRBV5-1 to TRBJ1-2; 7 bases are a match to TRBD1. V was pared by 3 bases and J by 0 bases, with 8 bases of the junction left unmatched. Per the germline V gene, CDR1 is SGHRS and CDR2 is YFSETQ. The CDR3 has 16 residues. The CDR3 bases are TGCGCCAGCAGCTCCTCGCACAGGGGTACTAACTATGGCTACACCTTC. It specifies CASSSSHRGTNYGYTF. The full variable domain, completed using reference TRBV5-1 and TRBJ1-2, is KAGVTQTPRYLIKTRGQQVTLSCSPISGHRSVSWYQQTPGQGLQFLFEYFSETQRNKGNFPGRFSGRQFSNSRSEMNVSTLELGDSALYLCASSSSHRGTNYGYTFGSGTRLTVV.

The chain carries TRBV27 and TRBJ2-2, with D maybe TRBD1 (6 bases). The CDR3 loop spans 17 amino acids. Germline CDR1 and CDR2: MNHEY and SMNVEV (reference sequence). The V and J ends lost 5 bases and 5 bases respectively, with 21 bases between them. The chain's CDR3 is CASSPGQQRQNTGELFF. In DNA form, the CDR3 reads TGTGCCAGCAGTCCCGGACAGCAGCGGCAGAATACCGGGGAGCTGTTTTTT.